Each of the 21 T cell receptor beta chains below was sequenced from the same sample in a study of chemoradiotherapy in HPV16-positive cancers (dated by TCRdb to 2022 to 2024). Receptors were amplified or captured by the immunoSEQ multiplex PCR assay. TCRdb stores this immuneACCESS table with in-frame sequences only. Part of the clones is absent; in the studies checked, under half of the shortfall reflects unresolved V genes, and no reason is known for the rest. The sample table records over 30,000 clones; more than 85% of these occur just once. The leading ten clones occupy 2% to 2.5% of the sample. Sequenced material: blood, taken from a patient who underwent chemoradiotherapy. The receptors derive from a human donor with HPV-associated anogenital cancer.

This clone has only one observation. J is TRBJ2-3 and V is TRBV7-3; TRBD1 matches at 10 bases. With 1 base clipped from V and 10 bases from J, the junction kept 8 bases outside the gene matches. Germline CDR1 is SGHTA and CDR2 is FQGTGA. The CDR3 has 15 residues. CDR3 protein: CASSLMGTGVVSQYF. The DNA of the CDR3 is TGTGCCAGCAGCTTAATGGGGACAGGGGTGGTCTCGCAGTATTTT.

Turning to this clone: The same CDR3 also results from other DNA sequences found in this sample. The chain carries TRBV7-9 and TRBJ1-1; D perhaps matches TRBD1 (5 bases). V was trimmed by 1 base and J by 5 bases, leaving 8 bases between them. The CDR3 has 13 amino acids. Germline V CDR1 and CDR2: SEHNR, FQNEAQ (reference sequence). DNA for the CDR3: TGTGCCAGCAGCTTAGTATCAGGGACTGAAGCTTTCTTT. Translating gives CASSLVSGTEAFF.

The rearrangement uses TRBV5-4 and TRBJ2-7; 8 bases are a match to TRBD1. V gave up 0 bases and J gave up 3 bases; unmatched junction bases: 11. The CDR3 has 17 amino acids. Per germline, CDR1 SGHNT and CDR2 YYREEE (reference sequence). As DNA, the CDR3 is TGTGCCAGCAGCTTGGAATTAGAAGGACAGGGTGACTACGAGCAGTACTTC. Translation gives CASSLELEGQGDYEQYF. Full variable domain (outside the CDR3, taken from reference TRBV5-4 and TRBJ2-7): ETGVTQSPTHLIKTRGQQVTLRCSSQSGHNTVSWYQQALGQGPQFIFQYYREEENGRGNFPPRFSGLQFPNYSSELNVNALELDDSALYLCASSLELEGQGDYEQYFGPGTRLTVT.

The chain recombines TRBV5-6 with TRBJ2-2; no clear D. In germline, CDR1 is SGHDT, CDR2 YYEEEE. This CDR3 has 16 amino acids. Deletions cut 0 bases from V and 1 base from J, with 10 bases between. CDR3 nucleotides: TGTGCCAGCAGCTTGGTAGGTAGGGAGAACACCGGGGAGCTGTTTTTT. It translates to CASSLVGRENTGELFF.

V usage is TRBV9 and J usage is TRBJ1-2; D is uncertain. CDR1 is SGDLS and CDR2 is YYNGEE in the germline V gene. Trimming shortened V by 0 bases and J by 8 bases, and 11 bases separated the two germline ends. This CDR3 region has 13 residues. DNA of the CDR3: TGTGCCAGCAGCGTAGGGGTTTTGAGCGGCTACACCTTC. It yields the protein CASSVGVLSGYTF.

This clone was found a few times. The chain carries TRBV6-5 and TRBJ1-2, with D hard to call. The CDR3 runs to 16 residues. Germline assignment: CDR1 MNHEY and CDR2 SVGAGI. The V end lost 4 bases, the J end lost 4 bases, and 19 bases lay between the germline ends. For the CDR3, the DNA is TGTGCCAGCAGTTGGCAACCATCTTCGGGCGGCTATGGCTACACCTTC. Residues: CASSWQPSSGGYGYTF.

This chain uses TRBV28 with TRBJ1-2; no clear D. In germline, CDR1 is MDHEN, CDR2 SYDVKM. The CDR3 length is 12 residues. V dropped 6 bases and J dropped 2 bases, with 7 bases sitting between them. CDR3 loop: CASSLQNYGYTF. CDR3 bases: TGTGCCAGCAGCCTCCAGAACTATGGCTACACCTTC.

V and J are TRBV5-1 and TRBJ2-2; D assignment may be TRBD1 or TRBD2 (6 bases each). CDR3 size: 15 residues. Trimming shortened V by 7 bases and J by 1 base, and 14 bases separated the two germline ends. Germline-derived CDR1 and CDR2 are SGHRS and YFSETQ. The CDR3 nucleotides read TGCGCCAGCGGGGGGCTAGCCGGGAACACCGGGGAGCTGTTTTTT. This codes for CASGGLAGNTGELFF.

The CDR3 nucleotides are TGTGCCAGCAGTGAACGGACTGAAGCTTTCTTT. This codes for CASSERTEAFF. This chain connects TRBV2 to TRBJ1-1; no reliable D call. The CDR3 consists of 11 residues. In germline, CDR1 is SNHLY, CDR2 FYNNEI. The V end lost 2 bases, the J end lost 5 bases, and 3 bases lay between the germline ends.

The chain employs TRBV27 and TRBJ2-5; 7 bases are shared with TRBD1. Germline values: CDR1 MNHEY, CDR2 SMNVEV (reference sequence). The CDR3 totals 14 residues. V was pared by 5 bases and J by 5 bases, with 8 bases of the junction left unmatched. CDR3 loop: CASSPATGWETQYF. DNA of the CDR3: TGTGCCAGCAGTCCAGCGACAGGGTGGGAGACCCAGTACTTC.

In DNA form, the CDR3 reads TGTGCCAGCAGCTGGGAGGGGGGGGACGGGACCCAGTACTTC. Protein product: CASSWEGGDGTQYF. The V and J genes are TRBV5-5 and TRBJ2-5; maybe TRBD2 (7 bases). Trimming took off 3 bases at V and 7 bases at J, with 16 bases between the two ends. Germline CDR1 SGHKS, CDR2 YYEKEE (reference sequence). This CDR3 comprises 14 residues.

V is TRBV7-6 and J is TRBJ1-3, with 9 bases fitting TRBD1. Germline CDR1 and CDR2: SGHVS and FNYEAQ. The CDR3 spans 16 residues. With V trimmed by 5 bases and J by 1 base, 6 bases remained unmatched. The CDR3 spells CASSPGQGKSGNTIYF. The CDR3 DNA follows: TGTGCCAGCAGCCCCGGACAGGGGAAATCTGGAAACACCATATATTTT. The entire variable domain, with the rest obtained from reference TRBV7-6 and TRBJ1-3, is as follows: GAGVSQSPRYKVTKRGQDVALRCDPISGHVSLYWYRQALGQGPEFLTYFNYEAQQDKSGLPNDRFSAERPEGSISTLTIQRTEQRDSAMYRCASSPGQGKSGNTIYFGEGSWLTVV.

J is TRBJ2-7 and V is TRBV5-4; 7 bases align to TRBD1. The CDR3 extends over 14 amino acids. CDR1 and CDR2 from the germline V gene are SGHNT and YYREEE (reference sequence). V lost 4 bases and J lost 0; bases outside the gene matches: 4. In DNA, the CDR3 is TGTGCCAGCAGCGTTGGGACAGCCTCCTACGAGCAGTACTTC. Amino acid sequence: CASSVGTASYEQYF.

This chain links TRBV29-1 with TRBJ1-1; possibly TRBD1 for D (5 bases). This CDR3 is built from 13 residues. V lost 6 bases and J lost 4, with 15 bases in between. Germline-derived CDR1 and CDR2 are SQVTM and ANQGSEA. This chain's CDR3 is CSVRQSPGTEAFF. CDR3 sequence (DNA): TGCAGCGTGCGACAGTCGCCGGGCACTGAAGCTTTCTTT.

J is TRBJ2-5 and V is TRBV5-1, with D unclear. The CDR3 is 17 residues long. The germline V and J ends were trimmed by 0 bases and 0 bases, with 15 bases remaining between them. In germline, CDR1 is SGHRS, CDR2 YFSETQ. The CDR3 reads CASSLAALGRYQETQYF. DNA for the CDR3: TGCGCCAGCAGCTTGGCCGCATTGGGCAGGTACCAAGAGACCCAGTACTTC.

The V call is TRBV6-5, the J call TRBJ2-7; TRBD1 matches at 8 bases. V was clipped by 5 bases and J by 1 base; unmatched bases: 7. This CDR3 comprises 15 residues. From germline, CDR1 is MNHEY and CDR2 SVGAGI. The CDR3 sequence: CASSKGQGDSYEQYF. CDR3 in DNA: TGTGCCAGCAGTAAAGGACAGGGAGATTCCTACGAGCAGTACTTC.

This clone appeared a few times. The chain joins TRBV9 to TRBJ2-7; D is unclear. Looked up from germline, CDR1 is SGDLS and CDR2 is YYNGEE. The CDR3 totals 14 residues. The V end was cut by 0 bases, the J end by 0 bases, with 7 bases between. The CDR3: CASSVDSSSYEQYF. The CDR3 DNA reads TGTGCCAGCAGCGTAGACTCGAGCTCCTACGAGCAGTACTTC.

The chain couples TRBV6-5 to TRBJ1-3; 7 bases agree with TRBD1. This CDR3 is 14 amino acids long. In germline, CDR1 is MNHEY, CDR2 SVGAGI. The V and J ends lost 6 bases and 4 bases, in that order; junction bases with no gene match: 6. In DNA form, the CDR3 reads TGTGCCAGCAGCCCCAGGGGGTTAGGAAACACCATATATTTT. Protein sequence: CASSPRGLGNTIYF.

The rearrangement links TRBV2 to TRBJ2-5; TRBD1 matches 8 bases. The trim removed 3 bases at V and 3 bases at J, leaving 6 bases unmatched. Germline CDR1 SNHLY, CDR2 FYNNEI. CDR3 length equals 15 residues. In DNA form, the CDR3 reads TGTGCCAGCAGTGAGGGACAGGATCCCGAAGAGACCCAGTACTTC. Protein product: CASSEGQDPEETQYF.

The chain recombines TRBV6-5 with TRBJ2-7; D is ambiguous. V was trimmed by 2 bases and J by 1 base, leaving 9 bases between them. This CDR3 contains 14 residues. The germline V gene has CDR1 MNHEY and CDR2 SVGAGI. Here the CDR3 DNA reads TGTGCCAGCAGTTACGGCAGTCAATCCTACGAGCAGTACTTC. Its translation is CASSYGSQSYEQYF.

This clone showed up just once. This chain connects TRBV11-2 to TRBJ1-3; tentatively, D is TRBD1 (6 bases). CDR3 length equals 16 residues. In germline, CDR1 is SGHAT, CDR2 FQNNGV. V gave up 4 bases and J gave up 0 bases, with 13 bases separating them. The CDR3 DNA reads TGTGCCAGCAGCTCACTAAGGGGGAGCTCTGGAAACACCATATATTTT. Translation: CASSSLRGSSGNTIYF.